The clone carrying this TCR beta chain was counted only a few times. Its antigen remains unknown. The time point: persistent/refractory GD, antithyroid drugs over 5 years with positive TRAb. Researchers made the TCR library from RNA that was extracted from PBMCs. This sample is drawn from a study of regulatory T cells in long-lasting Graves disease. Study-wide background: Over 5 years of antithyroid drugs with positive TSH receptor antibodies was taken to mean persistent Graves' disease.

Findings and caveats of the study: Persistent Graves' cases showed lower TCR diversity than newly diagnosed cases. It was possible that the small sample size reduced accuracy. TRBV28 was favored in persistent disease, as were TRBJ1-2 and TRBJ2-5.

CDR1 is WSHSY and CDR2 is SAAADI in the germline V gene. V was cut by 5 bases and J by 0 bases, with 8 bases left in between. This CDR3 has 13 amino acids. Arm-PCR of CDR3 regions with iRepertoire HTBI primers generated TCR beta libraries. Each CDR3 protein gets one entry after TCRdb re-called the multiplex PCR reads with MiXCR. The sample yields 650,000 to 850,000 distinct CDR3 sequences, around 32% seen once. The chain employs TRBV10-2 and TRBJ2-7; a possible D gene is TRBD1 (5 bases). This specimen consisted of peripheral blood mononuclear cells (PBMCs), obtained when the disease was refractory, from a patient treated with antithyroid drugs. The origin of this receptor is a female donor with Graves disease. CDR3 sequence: CASSPDISYEQYF. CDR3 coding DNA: TGCGCCAGCAGTCCGGACATCTCCTACGAGCAGTACTTC.